This T cell receptor beta chain originates from a study of vaccination effects on CD4 cells after COVID-19. Study-wide points: Convalescent patients numbered few in the study; early post-infection timepoints were missing entirely. Healthy vaccinees had only 1 of 255 vaccine-induced clones cross-react with common cold coronaviruses. Marked clonal contraction of both clone types appeared late after vaccination.

This clone was recorded only once. The antigen remains undetermined. Assay: immunoSEQ multiplex PCR; the TCRdb copy retains only in-frame clones and omits some. Altogether about 73,000 clones are present, 65% to 85% being singletons, with the ten largest covering around 2.9%. Trimming removed 4 bases from V and 1 base from J, with 12 bases in between. CDR1 is KGHDR and CDR2 is SFDVKD in the germline V gene. The CDR3 has 16 residues. Before sequencing took place, the ViraFEST assay used viral peptide pools to expand antigen-specific CD4+ T cells. At the end of more than 8 days of culture, CD4+ T cells were isolated. Testing of the vaccine recipients showed negative nucleocapsid antibodies and no prior SARS-CoV-2 infection. IL-2 at 9 to 10 IU/ml and peptides at roughly 10 ug/ml were added to cultured PBMC, approximately 2.2 million per well.

V usage is TRBV24-1 and J usage is TRBJ2-2; D not resolved. The source of this sequence is a human donor who received a COVID-19 vaccine. Source: CD4+ T cells from PBMCs cultured with HCoV-NL63 spike peptides, taken before COVID-19 vaccination. The CDR3 DNA reads TGTGCCACCAGTGACCGAGACAACCTGAACACCGGGGAGCTGTTTTTT. Encoded protein: CATSDRDNLNTGELFF.